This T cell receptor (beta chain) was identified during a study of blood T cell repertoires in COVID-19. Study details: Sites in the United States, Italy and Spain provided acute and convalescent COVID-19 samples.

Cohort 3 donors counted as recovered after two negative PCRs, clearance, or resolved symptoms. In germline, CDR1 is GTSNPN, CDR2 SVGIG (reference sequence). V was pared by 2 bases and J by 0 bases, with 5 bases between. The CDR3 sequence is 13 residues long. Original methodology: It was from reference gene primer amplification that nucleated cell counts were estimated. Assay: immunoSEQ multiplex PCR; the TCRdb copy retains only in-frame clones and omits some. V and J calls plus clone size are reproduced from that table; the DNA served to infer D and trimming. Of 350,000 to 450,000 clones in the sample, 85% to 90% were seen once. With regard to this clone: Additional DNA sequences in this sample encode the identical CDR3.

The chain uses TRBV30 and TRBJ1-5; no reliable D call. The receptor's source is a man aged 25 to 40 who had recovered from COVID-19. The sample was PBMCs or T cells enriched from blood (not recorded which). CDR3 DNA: TGTGCCTGGAGTCTTTATAGCAATCAGCCCCAGCATTTT. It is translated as CAWSLYSNQPQHF.